These 32 T cell receptor beta chains were all obtained from the same sample, sequenced in a study of shared clonotypes between healthy human individuals (TCRdb year 2020). Libraries were made using the immunoSEQ multiplex PCR assay. TCRdb holds this immuneACCESS table with in-frame rearrangements only. Some clones are missing; in checked studies, unresolved V genes explain under half, and the rest has no known cause. The table for this sample lists under 2,500,000 clones; 90% to 97% of them were counted only once. Of the sample, approximately 0.13% is held by the ten largest clones. The sequencing sample was made of naive CD4+ T cells sorted from blood. The cell subset or site label of this sample denotes: CD45RA+ positively selected. The receptors shown here come from a man aged 18 to 30 in good health.

The gene calls are TRBV6-1 and TRBJ1-1; perhaps TRBD1 as D (5 bases). The CDR3 is 14 amino acids. Trimming stripped 7 bases from V and 4 bases from J, with 16 bases between. From germline, CDR1 is MNHNS and CDR2 SASEGT. This CDR3 reads CASMSGTQGTEAFF. The CDR3 DNA reads TGTGCCAGCATGTCGGGGACTCAGGGCACTGAAGCTTTCTTT.

V gene TRBV27 combines with J gene TRBJ2-3; D remains unclear. Germline lookup yields CDR1 MNHEY and CDR2 SMNVEV (reference sequence). The CDR3 sequence is 16 residues long. Trimming left V 1 base short and J 0 bases short, with 11 bases between. The chain's CDR3 is CASSLLGSLSTDTQYF. The CDR3 region has the DNA TGTGCCAGCAGTTTATTAGGATCTCTAAGCACAGATACGCAGTATTTT.

The chain links TRBV6-1 to TRBJ2-5; D is uncertain. This CDR3 region has 15 residues. Germline V gives CDR1 MNHNS, CDR2 SASEGT. The V end lost 6 bases, the J end lost 0 bases, and 14 bases lay between the germline ends. CDR3 region: CASRLRPTYQETQYF. Written as DNA, the CDR3 is TGTGCCAGCAGGCTCCGACCGACATACCAAGAGACCCAGTACTTC.

The chain joins TRBV27 to TRBJ2-7, with D perhaps TRBD2 (5 bases). Per the germline V gene, CDR1 is MNHEY and CDR2 is SMNVEV (reference sequence). Trimming cost V 4 bases and J 7 bases, with 20 bases left between them. The CDR3 has 15 residues. The CDR3 is CASSSFRVGVEEQYF. For the CDR3, the DNA is TGTGCCAGCAGTTCCTTCCGGGTGGGAGTGGAGGAGCAGTACTTC.

The rearrangement uses TRBV5-1 and TRBJ2-7; TRBD1 matches at 10 bases. The CDR3 is 20 residues long. Trimming at V came to 2 bases and at J to 6 bases, leaving 23 bases not matched to a gene. Germline V gene sequence: CDR1 SGHRS, CDR2 YFSETQ. The CDR3 DNA sequence: TGCGCCAGCAGCTTACCATTGGAACCGGGACAGGGGTATGGGTCGGGCGAGCAGTACTTC. This encodes CASSLPLEPGQGYGSGEQYF.

The chain joins TRBV6-1 to TRBJ2-2; no definite D call. The CDR3 consists of 13 residues. The germline V gene encodes CDR1 MNHNS and CDR2 SASEGT. V was trimmed by 4 bases and J by 0 bases, leaving 3 bases between them. The CDR3 DNA is TGTGCCAGCAGTGGTACGAACACCGGGGAGCTGTTTTTT. It translates to CASSGTNTGELFF.

This sequence joins TRBV4-1 and TRBJ2-7; 7 bases agree with TRBD2. CDR3 length equals 15 residues. V lost 4 bases, J lost 0 bases, and 6 bases stayed unmatched. Germline V gene sequence: CDR1 MGHRA, CDR2 YSYEKL. CDR3 region: CASSPGTTLSYEQYF. The CDR3 DNA reads as TGCGCCAGCAGCCCCGGGACTACCCTCTCCTACGAGCAGTACTTC.

This chain links TRBV6-1 with TRBJ2-7; D perhaps matches TRBD2 (6 bases). CDR1 is MNHNS and CDR2 is SASEGT in the germline V gene. Trimming left V 4 bases short and J 3 bases short, with 13 bases between. This CDR3 is built from 14 residues. CDR3: CASSGLWRGYEQYF. The CDR3 DNA sequence: TGTGCCAGCAGTGGGCTGTGGAGGGGCTACGAGCAGTACTTC.

The rearrangement uses TRBV30 and TRBJ1-4; TRBD1 aligns across 7 bases. This CDR3 comprises 16 residues. V lost 4 bases to trimming and J lost 8 bases; unmatched junction nucleotides: 16. The germline V gene has CDR1 GTSNPN and CDR2 SVGIG (reference sequence). CDR3 amino acids: CAWTTPGRGEREKLFF. The CDR3 DNA reads TGTGCCTGGACCACGCCGGGCAGGGGGGAACGAGAAAAACTGTTTTTT.

V and J are TRBV28 and TRBJ1-2; D is unclear. The CDR3 consists of 14 residues. V was cut by 2 bases and J by 4 bases, with 11 bases left in between. Germline V CDR1 and CDR2: MDHEN, SYDVKM. The CDR3 region is CASSLAGISYGYTF. The CDR3 bases are TGTGCCAGCAGTTTAGCAGGAATATCCTATGGCTACACCTTC.

J is TRBJ2-2 and V is TRBV6-5, with D hard to call. Trimming shortened V by 5 bases and J by 8 bases, and 12 bases separated the two germline ends. Germline CDR1 is MNHEY and CDR2 is SVGAGI. CDR3 length: 13 residues. CDR3 sequence reads: CASSRDPLGELFF. The CDR3 region has the DNA TGTGCCAGCAGTCGCGACCCATTGGGGGAGCTGTTTTTT.

V and J are TRBV28 and TRBJ1-2; TRBD1 agrees at 7 bases. Looked up from germline, CDR1 is MDHEN and CDR2 is SYDVKM. V lost 6 bases and J lost 5; bases outside the gene matches: 3. This CDR3 has 12 amino acids. The CDR3 nucleotides read TGTGCCAGCAGGGGACAGAGGTATGGCTACACCTTC. As protein: CASRGQRYGYTF.

The rearrangement uses TRBV18 and TRBJ2-7; D call uncertain. V gave up 0 bases and J gave up 5 bases, with 8 bases separating them. From germline, CDR1 is KGHSH and CDR2 LQKENI. The length of the CDR3 is 13 residues. CDR3 sequence reads: CASSPPGFNEQYF. The CDR3 DNA reads TGTGCCAGCTCACCACCAGGGTTCAACGAGCAGTACTTC.

The CDR3 here is CSVGQGGRNVDTQYF. The CDR3 DNA sequence: TGCAGCGTGGGGCAAGGAGGGAGGAATGTAGATACGCAGTATTTT. J is TRBJ2-3 and V is TRBV29-1, with D possibly TRBD2 on 6 matching bases. The CDR3 extends over 15 amino acids. The ends were cut back, 6 bases at V and 5 bases at J, with 21 bases in the middle. CDR1 and CDR2 (germline): SQVTM, ANQGSEA.

This rearrangement joins TRBV9 to TRBJ1-2, with 7 bases matching TRBD1. The CDR3 covers 14 residues. CDR1 is SGDLS, CDR2 YYNGEE, per germline. The V gene end was trimmed by 4 bases and the J gene end by 6 bases; junction bases not matched to a gene: 9. The CDR3 nucleotides are TGTGCCAGCAGCTCCAGGGGGAGTAAGAATGGCTACACCTTC. As protein: CASSSRGSKNGYTF.

The V call is TRBV7-2, the J call TRBJ1-2, with D maybe TRBD1 (5 bases). The germline V and J ends were trimmed by 0 bases and 4 bases, with 15 bases remaining between them. Germline CDR1 reads SGHTA; CDR2 reads FQGNSA. There are 16 residues in the CDR3. The CDR3, as DNA: TGTGCCAGCAGCTTAGCGCAGGCAGGGAAAGGCTATGGCTACACCTTC. It translates to CASSLAQAGKGYGYTF.

The chain is built from TRBV14 and TRBJ2-1; no firm D call. V was trimmed by 4 bases and J by 9 bases, leaving 7 bases between them. The CDR3 covers 11 residues. CDR1 and CDR2 (germline): SGHDN, FVKESK. The CDR3 loop reads CASSLEFEQFF. The DNA of the CDR3 is TGTGCCAGCAGCCTCGAATTTGAGCAGTTCTTC.

As for this clone: At one end the junction does not follow the germline gene, possibly because of a read error. V usage is TRBV7-2 and J usage is TRBJ2-1; D not certain. CDR3 length: 13 residues. Germline V CDR1 and CDR2: SGHTA, FQGNSA. The CDR3 DNA follows: TGTGCTAGCACCTCACCCCTTTACAATGAGCAGTTCTTC. This codes for CASTSPLYNEQFF.

J is TRBJ2-3 and V is TRBV7-9; a possible D gene is TRBD1 (6 bases). CDR1 is SEHNR, CDR2 FQNEAQ, per germline (reference sequence). V dropped 8 bases and J dropped 2 bases, with 14 bases sitting between them. The CDR3 contains 14 residues. CDR3 sequence reads: CASGRGFVTDTQYF. CDR3 bases: TGTGCCAGCGGCAGGGGTTTTGTCACAGATACGCAGTATTTT.

J is TRBJ2-2 and V is TRBV29-1; no definite D call. CDR1 is SQVTM, CDR2 ANQGSEA, per germline. Trimming shortened V by 4 bases and J by 0 bases, and 12 bases separated the two germline ends. The length of the CDR3 is 15 residues. CDR3 in amino acids: CSVVSDWPNTGELFF. DNA of the CDR3: TGCAGCGTTGTGAGCGACTGGCCGAACACCGGGGAGCTGTTTTTT.

The rearrangement uses TRBV5-6 and TRBJ2-7; a possible D gene is TRBD2 (5 bases). The germline CDR1 and CDR2 sequences are SGHDT and YYEEEE. The germline V and J ends were trimmed by 1 base and 5 bases, with 13 bases remaining between them. CDR3 length: 14 amino acids. The CDR3 DNA is TGTGCCAGCAGCTTGCGGGGTTTCGGGAACGAGCAGTACTTC. It specifies CASSLRGFGNEQYF.

V is TRBV28 and J is TRBJ1-5; D may be TRBD1 (6 bases). V lost 5 bases, J lost 6 bases, and 20 bases lay in between. CDR1 and CDR2 (germline): MDHEN, SYDVKM. The CDR3 length is 16 residues. The CDR3 loop reads CASSLPLRGSAQPQHF. CDR3 DNA sequence: TGTGCCAGCAGTCTCCCCCTCAGGGGATCGGCTCAGCCCCAGCATTTT. Using reference TRBV28 and TRBJ1-5 for the parts outside the CDR3, the full variable domain is DVKVTQSSRYLVKRTGEKVFLECVQDMDHENMFWYRQDPGLGLRLIYFSYDVKMKEKGDIPEGYSVSREKKERFSLILESASTNQTSMYLCASSLPLRGSAQPQHFGDGTRLSIL.

The CDR3 DNA reads as TGTGCCAGCAGCACCCGGACGGCTCCCTCCTACGAGCAGTACTTC. It specifies CASSTRTAPSYEQYF. V usage is TRBV7-2 and J usage is TRBJ2-7; D remains unclear. V was cut by 5 bases and J by 0 bases, with 14 bases left in between. CDR1 SGHTA and CDR2 FQGNSA come from the germline V gene. The CDR3 is 15 amino acids. The whole variable domain, filled in from reference TRBV7-2 and TRBJ2-7, reads GAGVSQSPSNKVTEKGKDVELRCDPISGHTALYWYRQSLGQGLEFLIYFQGNSAPDKSGLPSDRFSAERTGGSVSTLTIQRTQQEDSAVYLCASSTRTAPSYEQYFGPGTRLTVT.

The chain carries TRBV28 and TRBJ1-3, with TRBD1 as a possible D gene (5 bases). Germline V gene sequence: CDR1 MDHEN, CDR2 SYDVKM. The CDR3 spans 14 residues. Trimming pared 8 bases from V and 0 bases from J, leaving 11 bases between. DNA for the CDR3: TGTGCCAGCGCCCCAGGGAGCTCTGGAAACACCATATATTTT. Amino acid sequence: CASAPGSSGNTIYF.

V usage is TRBV5-1 and J usage is TRBJ2-3, with 8 positions matching TRBD2. The germline CDR1 and CDR2 sequences are SGHRS and YFSETQ. V shed 1 base, J shed 4 bases, and the junction held 5 bases outside the gene matches. This CDR3 contains 15 residues. CDR3 nucleotides: TGCGCCAGCAGCTTGTCGGGGGGGCCCCCAGATACGCAGTATTTT. Protein product: CASSLSGGPPDTQYF.

This clone was seen a single time. The V call is TRBV4-1, the J call TRBJ1-6, with D perhaps matching TRBD1 (5 bases). Deletions cut 5 bases from V and 10 bases from J, with 12 bases between. The CDR3 is 13 residues long. Looked up from germline, CDR1 is MGHRA and CDR2 is YSYEKL. The CDR3 spells CASSWAGDSPLHF. The CDR3, as DNA: TGCGCCAGCAGCTGGGCGGGGGACTCACCCCTCCACTTT.

J is TRBJ2-2 and V is TRBV7-3, with D possibly TRBD2 on 6 matching bases. Per germline, CDR1 SGHTA and CDR2 FQGTGA. V lost 5 bases, J lost 4 bases, and 17 bases lay in between. This CDR3 comprises 16 residues. The CDR3, as DNA: TGTGCCAGCAGCGTTTCTAGCGACGGTGGCACCGGGGAGCTGTTTTTT. Protein: CASSVSSDGGTGELFF.

CDR3 loop: CASSFSPREQYF. CDR3 DNA: TGCGCCAGCAGCTTTTCGCCGCGGGAGCAGTACTTC. This sequence joins TRBV5-1 and TRBJ2-7; no clear D gene. Germline V lookup: CDR1 SGHRS, CDR2 YFSETQ. V gave up 2 bases and J gave up 7 bases, with 10 bases separating them. The CDR3 contains 12 residues.

This clone was counted a single time. V and J are TRBV9 and TRBJ2-1; possibly TRBD1 or TRBD2 for D (6 bases each). This CDR3 region has 15 residues. The germline V gene encodes CDR1 SGDLS and CDR2 YYNGEE. V lost 2 bases and J 7 bases, leaving 16 bases between the germline ends. CDR3 coding DNA: TGTGCCAGCAGCGTTGAGGGGGGCGAGTGGAATGAGCAGTTCTTC. It yields the protein CASSVEGGEWNEQFF. The entire variable domain, with the rest obtained from reference TRBV9 and TRBJ2-1, is as follows: DSGVTQTPKHLITATGQRVTLRCSPRSGDLSVYWYQQSLDQGLQFLIQYYNGEERAKGNILERFSAQQFPDLHSELNLSSLELGDSALYFCASSVEGGEWNEQFFGPGTRLTVL.

This chain joins TRBV30 and TRBJ2-6; tentative D call: TRBD1 (5 bases). From germline, CDR1 is GTSNPN and CDR2 SVGIG (reference sequence). CDR3 size: 15 residues. V lost 2 bases and J 0 bases, leaving 8 bases between the germline ends. The CDR3: CAWSHGASGANVLTF. In nucleotides, the CDR3 is TGTGCCTGGAGTCATGGGGCCTCTGGGGCCAACGTCCTGACTTTC.

The chain employs TRBV2 and TRBJ2-1; no clear D. The V end lost 1 base, the J end lost 12 bases, and 22 bases lay between the germline ends. The CDR3 has 16 residues. CDR1 and CDR2 from the germline V gene are SNHLY and FYNNEI. This CDR3 reads CASSEEAVRLRVVQFF. In nucleotides, the CDR3 is TGTGCCAGCAGTGAAGAGGCAGTGAGGCTTCGGGTCGTGCAGTTCTTC.

The rearrangement joins TRBV30 to TRBJ1-1; D unclear. Germline CDR1 reads GTSNPN; CDR2 reads SVGIG (reference sequence). The length of the CDR3 is 13 residues. Trimming took off 5 bases at V and 2 bases at J, with 12 bases between the two ends. In DNA form, the CDR3 reads TGTGCCTGGGGCCGAGCCCCAAACACTGAAGCTTTCTTT. Translated, it gives CAWGRAPNTEAFF.